The present T cell receptor (beta chain) was sequenced within a study of T cell changes during pregnancy in multiple sclerosis. Repertoires were generated with immunoSEQ multiplex PCR, while TCRdb's copy carries only in-frame clones and drops some. The sample includes 60,000 to 65,000 clones, approximately 92% seen only once; the top ten take roughly 2.7%. The V gene lost 3 bases and the J gene lost 8 bases, with 10 bases spanning the gap. Germline V gene sequence: CDR1 ENHRY, CDR2 SYGVKD. This CDR3 region has 12 residues. Specimen: peripheral blood, collected in the second trimester of pregnancy. The chain carries TRBV10-3 and TRBJ1-2; D is perhaps TRBD1 (5 bases). This clonotype was obtained from a female donor in good health, enrolled as a control in a pregnancy study. CDR3 in amino acids: CAISDQGEGYTF. The CDR3 coding sequence is TGTGCCATCAGTGACCAGGGCGAGGGCTACACCTTC.